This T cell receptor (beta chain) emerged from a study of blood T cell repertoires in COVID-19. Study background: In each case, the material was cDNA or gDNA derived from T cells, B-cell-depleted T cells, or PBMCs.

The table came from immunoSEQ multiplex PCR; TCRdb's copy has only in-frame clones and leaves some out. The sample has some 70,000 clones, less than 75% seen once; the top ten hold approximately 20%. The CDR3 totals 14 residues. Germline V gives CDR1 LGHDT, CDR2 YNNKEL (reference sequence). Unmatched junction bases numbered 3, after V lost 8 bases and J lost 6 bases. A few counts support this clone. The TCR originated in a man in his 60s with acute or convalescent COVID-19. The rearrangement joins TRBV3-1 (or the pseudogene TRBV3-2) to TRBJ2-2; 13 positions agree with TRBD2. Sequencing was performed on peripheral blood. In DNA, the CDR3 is TGTGCCAGCCTGGGACTAGCGGGATCCGGGGAGCTGTTTTTT. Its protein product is CASLGLAGSGELFF.